This record looks at one T cell receptor (beta chain) sequence and its context. This clonotype was seen a few times. Its cognate antigen has yet to be identified. No base quality information exists; no much larger clone differs at one position. To prepare the library, PCR was applied. At the Johns Hopkins FTIC core, DNA from the cultured CD4+ T cells underwent TCR sequencing with the Oncomine TCR Beta short-read assay. The QIAamp micro DNA kit was used to extract genomic DNA from the cultured CD4+ T cells. Oncomine TCR Beta libraries made from cultured CD4+ T cells were pooled using unique dual indexes and sequenced on an Illumina iSeq 100. As for how the authors treated the data: Non-productive sequences were removed, and CDR3s that did not start with C, did not end with F or W, or were shorter than 7 amino acids were discarded. Antigen-specific clonotypes were identified with the MANAFEST web application by comparing peptide-stimulated wells with reference and other culture wells. For a clone to be called positive, the clone needed an FDR below 0.05, an odds ratio above 5, and a productive frequency above 0.1% in at least two of three replicate wells. A clonotype was classed as cross-reactive if the clonotype showed significant expansion both in SARS-CoV-2 spike wells and in at least one common cold coronavirus spike condition. Using R version 3.6.1, CDR3 homology was evaluated through Levenshtein distances (stringdist) along with unrooted phylogenetic trees (ape). Using fastp trimming at Q25 and MiXCR clonotype assembly, TCRdb reanalyzed the public sequencing data and kept in-frame beta chains. CDR3 protein duplicates are merged, each entry listing the most common genes and DNA. It is TCRdb's table, rather than the study itself, that gives the V and J calls and clone size. The sample contains about 10,000 distinct CDR3 sequences, approximately 25% of them found a single time. 46% of the sample rests with the top ten.

The sample's treatment or condition, from its label and the paper: roughly ten-day PBMC culture with coronavirus spike peptide pools or control peptides (ViraFEST assay). The study used the ViraFEST assay, which expanded antigen-specific T cells with peptide pools and then identified expanded clonotypes by TCR sequencing. The absence of prior SARS-CoV-2 infection in healthy vaccine recipients was confirmed by negative nucleocapsid antibody tests before and after vaccination. Each well held millions of PBMCs cultured in IMDM containing approximately 5% human AB serum and around 10 IU/ml IL-2, with roughly 10 ug/ml peptide pools added. Half of the culture medium was replaced with fresh IL-2-containing medium on days 3 and 7. After 10 days of culture, CD4+ T cells were isolated by negative selection using the EasySep CD4+ T cell isolation kit. Ficoll-Paque Plus gradient centrifugation was used to isolate PBMCs from whole blood, and the isolated PBMCs were then either used fresh or cryopreserved at -140C. Each culture condition was generally run in triplicate wells.

Trimming leaves V shorter by 6 bases and J shorter by 4 bases, with the junction holding 1 base beyond the gene matches. CDR1 is given as KGHDR and CDR2 as SFDVKD, both from the germline V gene. The CDR3, from cysteine to phenylalanine, totals 13 residues. The CDR3 DNA has 39 bases and is translated from base 1. This specimen belongs to a study of vaccination and CD4 T cells after COVID-19 (dated by TCRdb to between 2021 and 2024). Background for the entire study: The convalescent cohort comprised six males and four females, including two Hispanic individuals, seven Caucasians, two Asians and one multiracial person. Participants received two doses of either the Pfizer-BioNTech BNT162b2 vaccine (n=8) or the Moderna mRNA-1273 vaccine (n=2). Post-COVID blood samples were collected from convalescent patients a median of around 96 days after diagnosis, with a range of roughly 30 to 161 days. Post-vaccine blood samples were taken a median of around 70 days after the second vaccine dose, with a range of about 13 to 241 days. The cultures were stimulated with overlapping spike peptide pools from SARS-CoV-2 and from the common cold coronaviruses HCoV-NL63, HCoV-OC43 and HCoV-229E. In control cultures, a CEFX viral epitope pool was used as positive control, an HIV-1 Nef peptide pool was used as negative control, or no peptide was added. In around nine COVID-19 convalescent patients and a handful of infection-naive healthy vaccine recipients, the spike-specific CD4+ TCR repertoire before mRNA vaccination was compared with the repertoire after mRNA vaccination.

The study at large found these results: Nearly all vaccine-specific clones in convalescent patients (304 of 307) were mono-reactive for SARS-CoV-2 spike rather than cross-reactive with common cold coronaviruses. The study included relatively few convalescent patients and did not analyze early timepoints after natural infection. Although the median number of SARS-CoV-2-reactive clonotypes went up from around 20 after infection to 35 to 40 after vaccination, the increase was not significant. Among convalescent patients, a median 86.3% of the SARS-CoV-2-reactive clones seen after vaccination appeared only after vaccination, which suggests priming specific to the vaccine.

The input for sequencing was CD4+ T cells from blood, cultured in vitro, taken before SARS-CoV-2 vaccination. The V and J genes are TRBV24-1 and TRBJ2-2, with 7 bases in between that match TRBD2. This TCR derives from a human donor who received a COVID-19 vaccine. The DNA is TGTGCCACCAGTAAGCGGGGCACCGGGGAGCTGTTTTTT. Its translation is CATSKRGTGELFF.